The present TCR beta chain was sequenced within a study of blood T cell repertoires in COVID-19. Sequencing was performed with immunoSEQ multiplex PCR; in TCRdb, only in-frame clones are kept and a portion is missing. Counted here are around 380,000 clones, approximately 89% occurring once; the ten biggest clones make up 1.3%. Trimming at V came to 5 bases and at J to 5 bases, leaving 5 bases not matched to a gene. CDR3 length equals 13 residues. Clinical history reported by participants formed the basis on which cohorts were assigned. The sequence came from a man younger than 45 who had recovered from COVID-19. The sample taken for sequencing was PBMCs or T cells enriched from blood (not recorded which). This sequence joins TRBV12-3 or TRBV12-4 and TRBJ1-1, with TRBD1 matching 7 bases. Here the CDR3 DNA reads TGTGCCAGCAGTCTTACAGGGGTAACTGAAGCTTTCTTT. Its protein product is CASSLTGVTEAFF.